This T cell receptor beta chain emerged from a study of beta chain features in type 1 diabetes (dated by TCRdb to the late 2010s). In terms of the full investigation: Mean age, gender distribution, total cell number and subset yield were not different between patients and healthy donors. A total of under 120,000,000 sorted cells were examined across all samples, and RNA yield correlated strongly with the number of cells per subset. The study compared the TCRB repertoires of sorted circulating CD4+ T cell subsets in recently diagnosed type 1 diabetes patients with those in matched healthy donors. Whereas all 28 donors provided naive and central memory subsets, regulatory and stem cell-like memory subsets were isolated from just 8 patients and roughly 8 healthy donors.

This clone turned up a few times. Its antigen is not yet known. No much larger clone exists at a distance of one base, and base qualities are not known. The research as a whole found: Because cDNA was sequenced instead of genomic DNA, highly expressing activated cells could be over-represented, though the groups showed no difference in activation or CD3 levels. Naive, central memory and regulatory TCRB repertoires appeared to be more alike among patients than among healthy donors. Shorter templates might have been favored by PCR, but patient and control samples were amplified and corrected together, so both groups would have been affected equally by any skew. HLA sub-analyses involved small numbers of individuals, so any influence of HLA type on TCRB rearrangement remained unresolved. In all four CD4+ subsets, TCRB CDR3 length was moderately but significantly shorter in type 1 diabetes patients. Patients with type 1 diabetes made fewer insertions and deleted more nucleotides at VDJ recombination sites, implying thymic rearrangement abnormalities.

Looking up the germline V gene yields CDR1 SGHDN and CDR2 FVKESK. V has 2 bases trimmed and J has 0 bases trimmed; junction bases matching no gene number 4. The CDR3, from cysteine to phenylalanine, totals 16 residues. Only the CDR3 DNA is retained, 48 bases long and in frame from the first base. All of the isolated RNA was reverse transcribed with the High Capacity cDNA Reverse Transcription Kit, so expressed TCRB transcripts were sequenced. Deep immunoSEQ sequencing was performed on naive, central memory and regulatory T cell samples, with an average of about 3.57 million total reads per sample. Sorted cells were lysed in RLT buffer, and RNA was extracted using DNase-treated RNeasy Micro or Mini kits according to cell number. To prevent cross-contamination, every cell subset was processed on its own, while patient and healthy donor samples were processed together. Using the immunoSEQ multiplex PCR, TCRB sequences were amplified from cDNA into 87-bp fragments spanning the CDR3 region. The amplicons were sequenced using the Illumina HiSeq platform. As for the original processing: Synthetic template baselines were used to correct PCR bias computationally, reads within Hamming distance 2 were collapsed together, and singletons that could not be merged were discarded. By aligning reads against IMGT, V, D and J genes, CDR3 length, and insertions or deletions at six rearrangement sites were assigned. Within each subset, clonotype counts were normalized to the number of sorted cells before true diversity and Gini coefficients were calculated with the tcR R package. The overlap coefficient, calculated on TCRB nucleotide sequences, was used to quantify repertoire sharing. Out-of-frame TCRB sequences from naive cells were analyzed to stand in for the pre-selection repertoire. Not all clones reach the TCRdb copy of this immuneACCESS table, which keeps in-frame sequences only. Checked studies attribute under half of the gap to unresolved V genes and leave the rest unexplained. D and trimming come from the DNA, and the V and J calls and clone size come from that table. In this sample the table shows about 700,000 clones, 13% of which occur a single time. The top ten clones comprise roughly 0.022% of the sample.

From each donor, a single peripheral blood sample of approximately 120 mL on average was drawn into heparinised tubes. Naive, central memory, regulatory and stem cell-like memory CD4+ T cells were sorted on a BD FACSAria II using a panel including CD45RO, CCR7, CD25, CD127, CD95 and CD27. Purity was above 95% for every sorted population. Right away, PBMCs were isolated by Lymphoprep density gradient centrifugation and were stained directly, with no culture step. To minimize batch effects, samples were stained and sorted in pairs, one healthy donor with one patient per experiment. The sequence is built from TRBV14 and TRBJ2-1, with 7 junctional bases fitting TRBD1. The sequence was obtained from a man aged 18 to 30 with type 1 diabetes. The specimen was naive CD4+ T cells from blood. The intended sense of this specimen's cell subset or site label: true naive CD4+ T cells. The CDR3 corresponds to CASSQLQGSSYNEQFF. The bases are TGTGCCAGCAGCCAATTACAGGGGAGCTCCTACAATGAGCAGTTCTTC.